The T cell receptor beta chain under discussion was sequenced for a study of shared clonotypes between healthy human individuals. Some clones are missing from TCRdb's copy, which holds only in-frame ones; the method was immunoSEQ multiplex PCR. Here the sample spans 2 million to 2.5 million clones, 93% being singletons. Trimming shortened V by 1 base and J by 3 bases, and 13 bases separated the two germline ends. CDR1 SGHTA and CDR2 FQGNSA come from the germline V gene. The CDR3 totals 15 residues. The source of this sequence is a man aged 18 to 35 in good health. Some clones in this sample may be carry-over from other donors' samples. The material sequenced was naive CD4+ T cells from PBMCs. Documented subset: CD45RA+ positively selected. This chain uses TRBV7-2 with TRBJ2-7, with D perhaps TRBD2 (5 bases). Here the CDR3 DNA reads TGTGCCAGCAGCTTAGTTGGCCGGGGAAACTACGAGCAGTACTTC. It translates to CASSLVGRGNYEQYF.